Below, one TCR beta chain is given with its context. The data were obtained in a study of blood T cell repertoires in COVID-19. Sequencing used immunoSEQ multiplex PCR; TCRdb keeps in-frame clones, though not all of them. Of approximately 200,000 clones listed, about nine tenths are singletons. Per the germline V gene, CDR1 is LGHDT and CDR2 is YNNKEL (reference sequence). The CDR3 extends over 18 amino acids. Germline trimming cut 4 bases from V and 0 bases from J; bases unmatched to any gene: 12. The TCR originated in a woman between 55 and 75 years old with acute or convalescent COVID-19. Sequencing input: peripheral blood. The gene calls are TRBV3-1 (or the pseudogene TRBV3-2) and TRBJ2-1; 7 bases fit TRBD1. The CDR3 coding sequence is TGTGCCAGCAGCCGATACCTCCCGACAGGGAGCTCCTACAATGAGCAGTTCTTC. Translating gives CASSRYLPTGSSYNEQFF.